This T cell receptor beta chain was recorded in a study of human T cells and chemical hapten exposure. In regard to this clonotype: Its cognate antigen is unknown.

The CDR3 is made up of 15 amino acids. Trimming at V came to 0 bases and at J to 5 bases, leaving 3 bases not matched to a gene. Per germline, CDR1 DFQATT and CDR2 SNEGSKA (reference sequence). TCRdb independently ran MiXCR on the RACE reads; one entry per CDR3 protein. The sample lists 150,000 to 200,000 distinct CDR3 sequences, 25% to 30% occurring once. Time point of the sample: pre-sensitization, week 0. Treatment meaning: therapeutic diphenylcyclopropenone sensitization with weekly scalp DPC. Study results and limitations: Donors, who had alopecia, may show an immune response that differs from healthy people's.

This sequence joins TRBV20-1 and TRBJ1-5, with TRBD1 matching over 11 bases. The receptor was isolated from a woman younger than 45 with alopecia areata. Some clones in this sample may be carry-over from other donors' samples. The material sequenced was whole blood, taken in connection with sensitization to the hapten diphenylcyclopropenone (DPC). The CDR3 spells CSARDLGQGDQPQHF. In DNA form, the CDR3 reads TGCAGTGCTAGAGATCTGGGACAGGGGGATCAGCCCCAGCATTTT.